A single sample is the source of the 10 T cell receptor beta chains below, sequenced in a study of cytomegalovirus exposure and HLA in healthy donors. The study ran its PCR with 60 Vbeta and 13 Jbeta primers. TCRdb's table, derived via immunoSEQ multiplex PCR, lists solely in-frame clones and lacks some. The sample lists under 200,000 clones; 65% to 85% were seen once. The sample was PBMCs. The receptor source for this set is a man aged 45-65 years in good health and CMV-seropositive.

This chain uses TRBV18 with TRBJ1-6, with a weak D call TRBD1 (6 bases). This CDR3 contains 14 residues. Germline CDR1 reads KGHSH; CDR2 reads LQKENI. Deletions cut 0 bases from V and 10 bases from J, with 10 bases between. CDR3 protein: CASSPPGAPSPLHF. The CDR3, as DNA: TGTGCCAGCTCACCACCGGGGGCCCCCTCACCCCTCCACTTT.

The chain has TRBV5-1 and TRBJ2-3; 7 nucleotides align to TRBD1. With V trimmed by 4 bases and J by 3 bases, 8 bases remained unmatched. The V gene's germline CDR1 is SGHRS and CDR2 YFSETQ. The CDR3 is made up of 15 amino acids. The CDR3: CASSSPTGSTDTQYF. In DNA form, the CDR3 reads TGCGCCAGCAGCAGCCCGACAGGGAGTACAGATACGCAGTATTTT.

CDR3 bases: TGTGCCAGCAGCCACAGGGGGCGAGGAGATACGCAGTATTTT. This gives the protein CASSHRGRGDTQYF. The chain uses TRBV6-5 and TRBJ2-3, with 9 bases matching TRBD1. Germline-derived CDR1 and CDR2 are MNHEY and SVGAGI. After removal of 6 bases from V and 5 bases from J, the junction contained 6 bases not matched to a gene. The CDR3 spans 14 residues.

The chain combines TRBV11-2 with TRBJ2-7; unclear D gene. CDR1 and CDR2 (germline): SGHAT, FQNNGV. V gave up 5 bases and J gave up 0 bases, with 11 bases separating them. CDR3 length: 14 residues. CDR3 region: CASSLILSSYEQYF. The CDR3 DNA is TGTGCCAGCAGCCTTATACTGAGCTCCTACGAGCAGTACTTC.

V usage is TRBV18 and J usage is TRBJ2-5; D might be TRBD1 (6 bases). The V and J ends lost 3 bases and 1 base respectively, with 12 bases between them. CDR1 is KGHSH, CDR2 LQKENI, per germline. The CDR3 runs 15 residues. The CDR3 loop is CASSPQRTAQETQYF. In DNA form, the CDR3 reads TGTGCCAGCTCACCGCAGAGGACAGCCCAAGAGACCCAGTACTTC. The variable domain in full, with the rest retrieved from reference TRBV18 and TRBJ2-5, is NAGVMQNPRHLVRRRGQEARLRCSPMKGHSHVYWYRQLPEEGLKFMVYLQKENIIDESGMPKERFSAEFPKEGPSILRIQQVVRGDSAAYFCASSPQRTAQETQYFGPGTRLLVL.

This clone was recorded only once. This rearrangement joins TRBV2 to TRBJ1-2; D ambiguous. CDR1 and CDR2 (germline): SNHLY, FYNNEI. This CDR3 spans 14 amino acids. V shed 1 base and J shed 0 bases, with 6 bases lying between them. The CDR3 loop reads CASSEGQTNYGYTF. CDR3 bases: TGTGCCAGCAGTGAAGGTCAGACTAACTATGGCTACACCTTC.

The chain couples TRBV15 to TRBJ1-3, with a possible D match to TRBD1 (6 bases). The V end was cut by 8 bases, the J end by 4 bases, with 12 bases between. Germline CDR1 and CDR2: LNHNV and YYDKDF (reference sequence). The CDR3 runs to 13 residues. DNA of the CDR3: TGTGCCACCCAGGGGCAGACCGGAAACACCATATATTTT. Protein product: CATQGQTGNTIYF.

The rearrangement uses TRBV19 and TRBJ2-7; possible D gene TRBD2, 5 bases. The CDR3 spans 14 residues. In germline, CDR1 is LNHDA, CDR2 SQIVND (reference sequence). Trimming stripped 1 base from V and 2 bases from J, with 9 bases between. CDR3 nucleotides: TGTGCCAGTAGTATAGTGATCGGGACCTACGAGCAGTACTTC. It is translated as CASSIVIGTYEQYF.

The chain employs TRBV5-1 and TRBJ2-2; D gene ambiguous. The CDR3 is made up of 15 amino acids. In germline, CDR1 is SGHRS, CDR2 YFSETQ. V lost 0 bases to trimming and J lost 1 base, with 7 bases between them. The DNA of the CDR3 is TGCGCCAGCAGCTTGGACAGCCTGAACACCGGGGAGCTGTTTTTT. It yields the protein CASSLDSLNTGELFF.

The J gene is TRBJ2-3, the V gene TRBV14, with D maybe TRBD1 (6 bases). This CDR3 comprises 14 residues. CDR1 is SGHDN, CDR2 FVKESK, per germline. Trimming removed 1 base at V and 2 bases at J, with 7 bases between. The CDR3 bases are TGTGCCAGCAGCCAAGGGGGGCCCACAGATACGCAGTATTTT. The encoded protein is CASSQGGPTDTQYF.